Sequencing of this TCR beta chain was carried out in a study of T-cell reconstitution after alpha-beta-depleted transplantation in children. This clonotype came up a few times. Unique molecular identifiers were used to barcode this TCRbeta library. Each CDR3 protein gets one entry after TCRdb re-called the PCR reads with MiXCR. Seen here are some 300,000 distinct CDR3 sequences, 10% observed once, and the top ten hold less than 2.5%. Trimming left V 2 bases short and J 2 bases short, with 6 bases between. This CDR3 is 13 amino acids long. CDR1 is MDHEN, CDR2 SYDVKM, per germline. This sequence originates from a human donor who donated a stem cell graft to a child with acute lymphoblastic leukemia. This chain links TRBV28 with TRBJ2-5, with unresolved D. The specimen was PBMCs from the stem cell graft donor, collected from the stem cell graft. The CDR3 sequence: CASSLLFQETQYF. The DNA of the CDR3 is TGTGCCAGCAGTTTACTATTTCAAGAGACCCAGTACTTC.